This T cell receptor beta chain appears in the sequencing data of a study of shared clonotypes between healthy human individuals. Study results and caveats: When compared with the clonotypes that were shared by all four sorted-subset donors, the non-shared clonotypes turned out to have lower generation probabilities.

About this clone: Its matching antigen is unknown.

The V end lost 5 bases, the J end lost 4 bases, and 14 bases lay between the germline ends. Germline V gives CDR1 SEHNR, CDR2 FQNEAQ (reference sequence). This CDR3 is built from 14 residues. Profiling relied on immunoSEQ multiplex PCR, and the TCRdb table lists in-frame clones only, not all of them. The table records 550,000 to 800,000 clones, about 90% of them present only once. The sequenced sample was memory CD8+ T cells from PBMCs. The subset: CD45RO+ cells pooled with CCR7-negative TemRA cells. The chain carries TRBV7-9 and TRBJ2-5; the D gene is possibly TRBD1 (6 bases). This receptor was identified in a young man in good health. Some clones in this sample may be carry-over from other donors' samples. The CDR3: CASSPLDRRETQYF. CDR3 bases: TGTGCCAGCAGCCCCCTAGACAGGAGAGAGACCCAGTACTTC.